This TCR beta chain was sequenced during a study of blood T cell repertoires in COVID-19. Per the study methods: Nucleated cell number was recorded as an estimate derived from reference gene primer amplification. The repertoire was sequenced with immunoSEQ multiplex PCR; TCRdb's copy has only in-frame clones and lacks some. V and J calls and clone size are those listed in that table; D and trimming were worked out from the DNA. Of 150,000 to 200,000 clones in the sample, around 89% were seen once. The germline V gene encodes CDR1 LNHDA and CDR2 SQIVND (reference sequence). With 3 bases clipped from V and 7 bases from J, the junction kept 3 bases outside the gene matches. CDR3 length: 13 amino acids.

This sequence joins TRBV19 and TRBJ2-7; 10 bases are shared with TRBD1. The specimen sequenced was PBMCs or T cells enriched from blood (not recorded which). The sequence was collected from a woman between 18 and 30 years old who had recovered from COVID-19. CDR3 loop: CASSIGTGDEQYF. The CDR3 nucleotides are TGTGCCAGTAGTATCGGGACAGGGGATGAGCAGTACTTC. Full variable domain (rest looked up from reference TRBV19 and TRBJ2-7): DGGITQSPKYLFRKEGQNVTLSCEQNLNHDAMYWYRQDPGQGLRLIYYSQIVNDFQKGDIAEGYSVSREKKESFPLTVTSAQKNPTAFYLCASSIGTGDEQYFGPGTRLTVT.